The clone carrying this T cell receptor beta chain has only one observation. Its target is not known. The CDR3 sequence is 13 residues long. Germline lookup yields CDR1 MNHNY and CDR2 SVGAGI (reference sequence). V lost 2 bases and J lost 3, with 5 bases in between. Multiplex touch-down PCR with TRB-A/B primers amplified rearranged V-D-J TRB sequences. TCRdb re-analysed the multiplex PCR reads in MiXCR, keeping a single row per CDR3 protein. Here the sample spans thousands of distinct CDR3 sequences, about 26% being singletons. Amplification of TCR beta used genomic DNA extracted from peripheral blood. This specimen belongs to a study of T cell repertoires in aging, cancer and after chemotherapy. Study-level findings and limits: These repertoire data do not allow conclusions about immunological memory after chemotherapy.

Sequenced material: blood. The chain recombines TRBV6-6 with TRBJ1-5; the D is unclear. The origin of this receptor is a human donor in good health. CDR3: CASSYTHNQPQHF. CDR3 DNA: TGTGCCAGCAGTTACACACACAATCAGCCCCAGCATTTT.